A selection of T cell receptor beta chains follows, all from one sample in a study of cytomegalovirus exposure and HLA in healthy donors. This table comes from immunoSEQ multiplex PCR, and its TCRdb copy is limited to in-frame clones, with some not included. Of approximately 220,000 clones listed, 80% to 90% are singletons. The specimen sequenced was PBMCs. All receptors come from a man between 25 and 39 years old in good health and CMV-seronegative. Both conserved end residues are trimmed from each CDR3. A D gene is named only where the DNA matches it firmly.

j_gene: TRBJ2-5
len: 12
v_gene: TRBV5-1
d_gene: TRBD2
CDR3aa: ASSRDYFQETQY

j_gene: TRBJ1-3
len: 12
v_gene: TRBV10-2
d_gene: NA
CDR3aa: ASSDLGRTNTIY

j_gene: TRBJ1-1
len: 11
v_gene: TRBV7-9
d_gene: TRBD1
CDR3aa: ASSPGQFTEAF

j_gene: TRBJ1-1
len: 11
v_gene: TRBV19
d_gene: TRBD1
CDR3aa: ASSIDRGSEAF

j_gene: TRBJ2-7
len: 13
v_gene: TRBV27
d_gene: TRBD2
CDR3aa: ASSFGRGLGYEQY

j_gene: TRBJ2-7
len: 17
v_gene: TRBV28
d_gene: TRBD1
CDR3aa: ASSSGITDRVGITYEQY

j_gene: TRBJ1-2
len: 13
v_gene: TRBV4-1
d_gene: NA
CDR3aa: ASRHIPGGFYGYT

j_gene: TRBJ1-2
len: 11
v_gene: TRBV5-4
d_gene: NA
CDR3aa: ASSLVGAYGYT

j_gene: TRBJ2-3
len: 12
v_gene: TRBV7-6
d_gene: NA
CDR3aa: ASSPTEPTRTQY

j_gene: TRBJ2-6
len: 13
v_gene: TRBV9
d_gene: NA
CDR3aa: ASSPPGLGANVLT

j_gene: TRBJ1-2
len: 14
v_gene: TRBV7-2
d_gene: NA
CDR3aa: ASSLAPGAANYGYT

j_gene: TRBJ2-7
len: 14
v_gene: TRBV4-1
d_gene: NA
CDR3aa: ASSQDWGQVTYEQY

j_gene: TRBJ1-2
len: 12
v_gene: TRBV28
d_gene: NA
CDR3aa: ASSLFGGNYGYT

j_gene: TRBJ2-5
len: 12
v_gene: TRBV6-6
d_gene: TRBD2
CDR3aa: ASRVGGAGETQY

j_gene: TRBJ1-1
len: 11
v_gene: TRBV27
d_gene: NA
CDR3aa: ASSFRGNTEAF

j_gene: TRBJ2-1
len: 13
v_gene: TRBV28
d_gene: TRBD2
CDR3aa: ASSFPLATYNEQF

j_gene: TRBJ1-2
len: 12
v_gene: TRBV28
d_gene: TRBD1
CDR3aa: ASSPSGGVGGYT

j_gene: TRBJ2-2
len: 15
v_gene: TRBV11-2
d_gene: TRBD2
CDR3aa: ASSLVHRGGAAGELF

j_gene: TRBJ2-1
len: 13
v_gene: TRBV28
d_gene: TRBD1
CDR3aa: ASSLPQGVRNEQF

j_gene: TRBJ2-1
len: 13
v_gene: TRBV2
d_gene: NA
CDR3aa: ASSDRAGTRYEQF

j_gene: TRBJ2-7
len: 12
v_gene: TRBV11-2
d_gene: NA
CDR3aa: ASSQGVEIGEQY

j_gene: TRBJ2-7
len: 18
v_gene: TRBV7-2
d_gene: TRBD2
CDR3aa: ASSLAPGGLAGGPRNEQY

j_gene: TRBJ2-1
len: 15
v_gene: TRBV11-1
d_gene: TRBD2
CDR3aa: ASSLVERGGRGNEQF

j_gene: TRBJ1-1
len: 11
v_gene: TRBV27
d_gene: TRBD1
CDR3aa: ASSGQGVSEAF

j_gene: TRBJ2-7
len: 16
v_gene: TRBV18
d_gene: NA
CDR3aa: ASSPTRAMGGGTYEQY

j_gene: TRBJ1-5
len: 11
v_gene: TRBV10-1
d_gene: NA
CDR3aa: ASSEGTNQPQH

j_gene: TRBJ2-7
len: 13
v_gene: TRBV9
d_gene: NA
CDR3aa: ASSVGRGGLDEQY

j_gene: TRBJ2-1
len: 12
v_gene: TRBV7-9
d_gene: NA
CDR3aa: ASSPVVGRNEQF

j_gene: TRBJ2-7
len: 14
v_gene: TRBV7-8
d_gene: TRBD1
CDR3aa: ASSIRDRGYNYEQY

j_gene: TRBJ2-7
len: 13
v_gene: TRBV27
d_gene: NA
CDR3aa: ASSTQRSGSYEQY

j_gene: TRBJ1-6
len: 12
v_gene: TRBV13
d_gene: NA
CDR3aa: ASSFNREGSPLH

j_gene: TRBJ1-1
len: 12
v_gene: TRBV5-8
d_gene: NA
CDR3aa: ASSRPDRYTEAF

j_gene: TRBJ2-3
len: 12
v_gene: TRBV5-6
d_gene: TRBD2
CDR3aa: ASSGGVGTDTQY

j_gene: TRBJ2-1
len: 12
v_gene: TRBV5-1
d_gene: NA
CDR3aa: ASSLSENSFEQF

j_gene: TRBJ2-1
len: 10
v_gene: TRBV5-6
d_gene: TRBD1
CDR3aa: ASSRTGNEQF

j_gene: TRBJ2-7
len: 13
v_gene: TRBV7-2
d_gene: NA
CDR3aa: ASSLMGASNYEQY

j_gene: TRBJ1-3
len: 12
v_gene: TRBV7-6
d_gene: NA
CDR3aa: ASSLGSSGNTIY

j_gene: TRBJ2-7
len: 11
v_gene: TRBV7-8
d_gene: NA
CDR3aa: ASSSPSSHEQY

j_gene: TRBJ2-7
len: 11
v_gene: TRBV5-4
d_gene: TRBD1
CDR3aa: ASSSGQTYEQY

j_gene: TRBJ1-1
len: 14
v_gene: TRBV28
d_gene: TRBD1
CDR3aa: ASSFRGQGLNTEAF

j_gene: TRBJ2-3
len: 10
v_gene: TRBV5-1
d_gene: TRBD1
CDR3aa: ATQGAKDTQY

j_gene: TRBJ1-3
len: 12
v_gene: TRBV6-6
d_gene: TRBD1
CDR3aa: ASSSDRVGNTIY

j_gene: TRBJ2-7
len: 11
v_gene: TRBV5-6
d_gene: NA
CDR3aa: ASSLVAGSEQY

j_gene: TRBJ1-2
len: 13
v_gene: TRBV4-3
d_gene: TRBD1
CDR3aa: ASSQATGGVYGYT

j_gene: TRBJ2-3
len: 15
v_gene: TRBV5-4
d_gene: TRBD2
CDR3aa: ASSSTSGGWGADTQY

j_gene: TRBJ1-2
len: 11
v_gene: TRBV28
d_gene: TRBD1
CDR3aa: ASKPSGQPFPT

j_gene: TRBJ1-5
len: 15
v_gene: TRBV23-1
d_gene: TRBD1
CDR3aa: ASSPLTDREAAQPQH

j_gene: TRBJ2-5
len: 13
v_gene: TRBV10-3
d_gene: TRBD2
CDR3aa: AISMAGGKQETQY

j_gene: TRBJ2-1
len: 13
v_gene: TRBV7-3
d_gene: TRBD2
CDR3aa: ASSLIAGGDNEQF